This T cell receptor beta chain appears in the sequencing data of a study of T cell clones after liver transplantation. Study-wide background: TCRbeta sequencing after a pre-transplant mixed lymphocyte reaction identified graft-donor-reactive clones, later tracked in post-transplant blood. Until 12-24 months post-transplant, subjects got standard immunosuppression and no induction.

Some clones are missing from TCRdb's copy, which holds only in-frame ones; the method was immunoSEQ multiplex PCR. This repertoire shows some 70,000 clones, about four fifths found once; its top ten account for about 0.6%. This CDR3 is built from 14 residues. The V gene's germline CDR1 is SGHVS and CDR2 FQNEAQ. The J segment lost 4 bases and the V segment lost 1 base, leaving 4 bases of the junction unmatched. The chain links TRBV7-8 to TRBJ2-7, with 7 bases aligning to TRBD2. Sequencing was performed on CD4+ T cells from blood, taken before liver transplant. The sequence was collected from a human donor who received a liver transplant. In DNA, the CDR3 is TGTGCCAGCAGCTTAGGTCTAGCGGATTACGAGCAGTACTTC. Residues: CASSLGLADYEQYF.